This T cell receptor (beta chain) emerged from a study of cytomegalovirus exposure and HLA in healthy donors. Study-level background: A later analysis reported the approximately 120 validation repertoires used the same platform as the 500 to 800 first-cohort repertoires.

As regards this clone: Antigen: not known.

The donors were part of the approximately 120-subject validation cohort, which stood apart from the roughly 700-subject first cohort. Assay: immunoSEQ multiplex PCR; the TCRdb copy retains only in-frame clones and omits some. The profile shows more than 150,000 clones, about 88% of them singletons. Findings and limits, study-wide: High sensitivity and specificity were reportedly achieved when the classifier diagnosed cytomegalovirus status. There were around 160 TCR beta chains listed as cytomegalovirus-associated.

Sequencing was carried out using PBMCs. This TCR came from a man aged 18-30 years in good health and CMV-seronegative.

In nucleotides, the CDR3 is TGTGCCAGCAGCTTCCCCAGGGCAGTGGCGACCGGGGAGCTGTTTTTT. It codes for CASSFPRAVATGELFF. This sequence joins TRBV7-9 and TRBJ2-2; a possible D gene is TRBD1 (5 bases). There are 16 residues in the CDR3. Trimming removed 3 bases at V and 5 bases at J, with 16 bases between. Per germline, CDR1 SEHNR and CDR2 FQNEAQ (reference sequence).